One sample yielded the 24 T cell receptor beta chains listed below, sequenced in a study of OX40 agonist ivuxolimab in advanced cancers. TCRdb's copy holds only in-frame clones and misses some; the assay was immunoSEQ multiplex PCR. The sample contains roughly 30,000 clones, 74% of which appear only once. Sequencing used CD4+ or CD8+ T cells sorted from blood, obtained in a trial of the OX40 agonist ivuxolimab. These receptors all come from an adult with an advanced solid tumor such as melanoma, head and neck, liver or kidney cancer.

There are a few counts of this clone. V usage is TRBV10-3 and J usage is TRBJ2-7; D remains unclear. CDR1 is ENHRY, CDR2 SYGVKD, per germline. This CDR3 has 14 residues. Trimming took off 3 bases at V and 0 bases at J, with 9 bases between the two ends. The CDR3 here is CAISDRPSSYEQYV. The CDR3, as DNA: TGTGCCATCAGTGATCGACCTAGCTCCTACGAGCAGTACGTC.

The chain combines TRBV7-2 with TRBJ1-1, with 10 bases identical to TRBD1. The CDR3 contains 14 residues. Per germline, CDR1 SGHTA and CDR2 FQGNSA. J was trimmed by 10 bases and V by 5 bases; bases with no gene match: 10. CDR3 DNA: TGTGCCAGCAGCCCCGGGACAGGGGAGTTTGGAGCTTTCTTT. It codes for CASSPGTGEFGAFF.

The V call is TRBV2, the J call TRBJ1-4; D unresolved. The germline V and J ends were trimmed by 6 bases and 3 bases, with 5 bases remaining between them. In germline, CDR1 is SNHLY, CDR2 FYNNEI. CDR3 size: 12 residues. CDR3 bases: TGTGCCAGCAGCCCCTCTAATGAAAAACTGTTTTTT. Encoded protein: CASSPSNEKLFF.

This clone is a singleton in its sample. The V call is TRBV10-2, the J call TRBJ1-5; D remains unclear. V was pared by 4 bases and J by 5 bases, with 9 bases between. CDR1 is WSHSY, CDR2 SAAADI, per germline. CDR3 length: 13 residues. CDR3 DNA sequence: TGCGCCAGCAGTGCAGGCGGACATCAGCCCCAGCATTTT. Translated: CASSAGGHQPQHF.

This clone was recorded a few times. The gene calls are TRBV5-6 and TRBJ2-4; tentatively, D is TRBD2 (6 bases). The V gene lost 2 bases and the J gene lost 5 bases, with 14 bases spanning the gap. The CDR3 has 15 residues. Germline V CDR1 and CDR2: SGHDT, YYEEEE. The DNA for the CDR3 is TGTGCCAGCAGCTTTGGAGGGCTAGGGCAAAACATTCAGTACTTC. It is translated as CASSFGGLGQNIQYF. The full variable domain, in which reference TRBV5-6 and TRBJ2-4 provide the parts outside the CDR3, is DAGVTQSPTHLIKTRGQQVTLRCSPKSGHDTVSWYQQALGQGPQFIFQYYEEEERQRGNFPDRFSGHQFPNYSSELNVNALLLGDSALYLCASSFGGLGQNIQYFGAGTRLSVL.

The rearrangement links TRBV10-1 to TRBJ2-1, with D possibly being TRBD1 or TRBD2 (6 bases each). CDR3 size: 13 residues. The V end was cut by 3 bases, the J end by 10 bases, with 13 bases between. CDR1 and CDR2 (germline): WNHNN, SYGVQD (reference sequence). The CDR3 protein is CASSEGGKGEQFF. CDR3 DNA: TGCGCCAGCAGTGAAGGGGGGAAAGGGGAGCAGTTCTTC.

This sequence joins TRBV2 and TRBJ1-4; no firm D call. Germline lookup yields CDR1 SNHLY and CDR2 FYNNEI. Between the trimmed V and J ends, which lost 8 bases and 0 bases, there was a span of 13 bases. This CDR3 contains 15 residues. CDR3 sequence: CASVRVRSTNEKLFF. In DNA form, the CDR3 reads TGTGCCAGCGTAAGGGTGAGATCAACTAATGAAAAACTGTTTTTT.

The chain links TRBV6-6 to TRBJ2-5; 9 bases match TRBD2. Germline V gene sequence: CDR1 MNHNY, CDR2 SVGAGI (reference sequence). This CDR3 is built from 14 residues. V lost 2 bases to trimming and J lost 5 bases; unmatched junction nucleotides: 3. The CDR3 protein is CASSYRAGGETQYF. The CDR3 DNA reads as TGTGCCAGCAGTTACCGAGCGGGGGGCGAGACCCAGTACTTC.

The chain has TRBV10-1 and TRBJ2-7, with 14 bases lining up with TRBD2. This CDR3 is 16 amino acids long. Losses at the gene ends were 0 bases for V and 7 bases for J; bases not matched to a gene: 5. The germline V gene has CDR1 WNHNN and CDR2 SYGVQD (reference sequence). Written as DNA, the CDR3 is TGCGCCAGCAGTGAGTCGGGGACTAGCGGGGGTGAGGAGCAGTACTTC. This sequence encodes CASSESGTSGGEEQYF.

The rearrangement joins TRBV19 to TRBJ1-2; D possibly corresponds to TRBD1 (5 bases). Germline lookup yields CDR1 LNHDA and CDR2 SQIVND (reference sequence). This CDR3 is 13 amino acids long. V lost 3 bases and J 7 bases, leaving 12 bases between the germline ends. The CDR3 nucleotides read TGTGCCAGTAGTATGGGGGGAACGGGTGGCTACACCTTC. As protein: CASSMGGTGGYTF.

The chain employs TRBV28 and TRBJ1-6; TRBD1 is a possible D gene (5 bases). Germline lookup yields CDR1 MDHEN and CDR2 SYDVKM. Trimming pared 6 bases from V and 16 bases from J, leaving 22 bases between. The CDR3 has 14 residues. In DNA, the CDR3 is TGTGCCAGCAGACCTCTGCCGGACACCTTTACTCTCCACTTT. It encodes CASRPLPDTFTLHF.

The CDR3: CASSQDRDGSYEQYF. The CDR3 region has the DNA TGCGCCAGCAGTCAGGACAGGGATGGTTCCTACGAGCAGTACTTC. This rearrangement joins TRBV23-1 to TRBJ2-7; 8 nucleotides agree with TRBD1. TRBV23-1 is classed as an ORF, of uncertain function. V was clipped by 3 bases and J by 1 base; unmatched bases: 5. The CDR3 runs to 15 residues.

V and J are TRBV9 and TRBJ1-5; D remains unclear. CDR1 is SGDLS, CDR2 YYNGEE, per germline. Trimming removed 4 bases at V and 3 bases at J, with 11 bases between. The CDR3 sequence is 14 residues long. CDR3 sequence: CASSTGVVNQPQHF. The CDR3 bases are TGTGCCAGCAGCACTGGGGTAGTCAATCAGCCCCAGCATTTT.

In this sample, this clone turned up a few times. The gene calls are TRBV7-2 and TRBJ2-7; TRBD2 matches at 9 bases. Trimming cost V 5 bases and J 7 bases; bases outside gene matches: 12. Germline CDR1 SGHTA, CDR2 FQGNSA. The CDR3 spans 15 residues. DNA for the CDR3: TGTGCCAGCAGCCCCTGGGTAGCGGGGGCTGGGGAGCAGTACTTC. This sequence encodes CASSPWVAGAGEQYF.

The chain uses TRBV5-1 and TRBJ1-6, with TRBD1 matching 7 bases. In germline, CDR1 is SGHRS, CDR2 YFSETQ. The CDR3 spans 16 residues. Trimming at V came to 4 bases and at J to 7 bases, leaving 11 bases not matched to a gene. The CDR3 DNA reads TGCGCCAGCAGCCCCACGACAGGGCGAGAAAATTCACCCCTCCACTTT. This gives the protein CASSPTTGRENSPLHF.

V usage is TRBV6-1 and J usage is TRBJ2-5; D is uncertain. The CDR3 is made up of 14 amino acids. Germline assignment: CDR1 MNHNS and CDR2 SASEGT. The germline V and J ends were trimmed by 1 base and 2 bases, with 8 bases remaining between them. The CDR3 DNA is TGTGCCAGCAGTGAAGGATCGCTACAAGAGACCCAGTACTTC. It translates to CASSEGSLQETQYF.

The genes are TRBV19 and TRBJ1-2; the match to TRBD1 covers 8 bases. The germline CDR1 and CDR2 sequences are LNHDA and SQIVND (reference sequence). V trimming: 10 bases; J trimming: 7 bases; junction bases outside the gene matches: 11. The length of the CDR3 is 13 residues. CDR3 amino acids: CATWDRLQGGYTF. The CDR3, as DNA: TGTGCCACCTGGGACAGGCTGCAGGGTGGCTACACCTTC.

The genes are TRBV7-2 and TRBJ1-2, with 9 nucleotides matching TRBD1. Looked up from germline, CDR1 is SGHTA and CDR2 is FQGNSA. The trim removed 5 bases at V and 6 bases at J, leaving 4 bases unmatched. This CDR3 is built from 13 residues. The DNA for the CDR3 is TGTGCCAGCAGCCCGGACAGGGGACATGGCTACACCTTC. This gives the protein CASSPDRGHGYTF. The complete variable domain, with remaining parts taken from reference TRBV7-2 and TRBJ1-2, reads GAGVSQSPSNKVTEKGKDVELRCDPISGHTALYWYRQSLGQGLEFLIYFQGNSAPDKSGLPSDRFSAERTGGSVSTLTIQRTQQEDSAVYLCASSPDRGHGYTFGSGTRLTVV.

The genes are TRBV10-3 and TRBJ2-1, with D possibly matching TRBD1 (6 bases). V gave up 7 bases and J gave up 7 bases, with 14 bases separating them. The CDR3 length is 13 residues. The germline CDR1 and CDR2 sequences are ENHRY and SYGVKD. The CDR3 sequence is CAITSGQQNEQFF. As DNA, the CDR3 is TGTGCCATCACCTCGGGACAACAGAATGAGCAGTTCTTC.

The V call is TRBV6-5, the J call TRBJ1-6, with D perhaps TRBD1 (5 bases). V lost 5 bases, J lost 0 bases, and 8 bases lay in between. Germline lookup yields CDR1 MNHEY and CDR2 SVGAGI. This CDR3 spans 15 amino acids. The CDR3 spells CASSQQVSYNSPLHF. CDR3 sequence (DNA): TGTGCCAGCAGTCAACAGGTCTCCTATAATTCACCCCTCCACTTT.

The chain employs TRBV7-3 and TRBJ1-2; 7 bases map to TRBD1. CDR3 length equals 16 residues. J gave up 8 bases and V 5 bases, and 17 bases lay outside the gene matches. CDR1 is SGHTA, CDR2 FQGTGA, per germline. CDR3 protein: CASSTNAPGGGGGYTF. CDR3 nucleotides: TGTGCCAGCAGCACAAACGCCCCAGGGGGAGGCGGAGGCTACACCTTC.

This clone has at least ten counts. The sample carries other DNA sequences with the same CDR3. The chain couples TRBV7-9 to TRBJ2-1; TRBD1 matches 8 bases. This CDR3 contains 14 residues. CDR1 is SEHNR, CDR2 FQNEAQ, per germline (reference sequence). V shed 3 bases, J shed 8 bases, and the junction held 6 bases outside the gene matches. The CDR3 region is CASSLAGGVHEQFF. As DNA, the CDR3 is TGTGCCAGCAGCTTGGCAGGGGGCGTACATGAGCAGTTCTTC. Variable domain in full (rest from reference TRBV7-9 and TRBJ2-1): DTGVSQNPRHKITKRGQNVTFRCDPISEHNRLYWYRQTLGQGPEFLTYFQNEAQLEKSRLLSDRFSAERPKGSFSTLEIQRTEQGDSAMYLCASSLAGGVHEQFFGPGTRLTVL.

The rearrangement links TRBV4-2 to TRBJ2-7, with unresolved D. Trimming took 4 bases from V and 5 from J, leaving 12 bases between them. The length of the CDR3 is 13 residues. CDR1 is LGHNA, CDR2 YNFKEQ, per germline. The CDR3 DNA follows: TGTGCCAGCAGCCTGGCTAGTCACAACGAGCAGTACTTC. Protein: CASSLASHNEQYF.

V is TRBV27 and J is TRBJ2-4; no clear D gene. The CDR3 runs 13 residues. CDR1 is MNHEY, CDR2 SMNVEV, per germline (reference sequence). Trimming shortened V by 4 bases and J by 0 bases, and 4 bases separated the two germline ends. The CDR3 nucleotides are TGTGCCAGCAGTTCCTCAGCCAAAAACATTCAGTACTTC. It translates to CASSSSAKNIQYF.